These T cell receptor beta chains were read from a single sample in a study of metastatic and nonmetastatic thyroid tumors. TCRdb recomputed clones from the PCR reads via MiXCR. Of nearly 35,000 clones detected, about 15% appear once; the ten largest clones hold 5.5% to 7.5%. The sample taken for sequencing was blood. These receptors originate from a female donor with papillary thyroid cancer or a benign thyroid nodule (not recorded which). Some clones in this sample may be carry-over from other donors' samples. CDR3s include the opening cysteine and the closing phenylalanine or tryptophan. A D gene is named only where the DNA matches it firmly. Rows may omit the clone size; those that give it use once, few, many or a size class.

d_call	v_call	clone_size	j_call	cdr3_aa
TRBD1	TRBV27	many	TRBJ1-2	CASSWDRGYGYTF
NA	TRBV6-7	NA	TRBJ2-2	CASSYFCTGELFF
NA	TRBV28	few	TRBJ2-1	CASIGSGNSYNEQFF
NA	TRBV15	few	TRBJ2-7	CATSRRRGGYEQYF
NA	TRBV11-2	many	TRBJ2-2	CASSPQGTYANTGELFF
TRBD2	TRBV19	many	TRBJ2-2	CASSYPGRGGELFF
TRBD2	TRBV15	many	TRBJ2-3	CATSRDGGEGDTQYF
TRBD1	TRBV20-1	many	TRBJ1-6	CSARPNRGIDSSPLHF
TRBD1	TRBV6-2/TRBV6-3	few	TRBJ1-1	CASKWTGGWNTEALF
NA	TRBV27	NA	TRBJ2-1	CASSLSDLRMSNEQFF
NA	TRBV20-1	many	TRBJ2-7	CSATGVAEKSFEQYF
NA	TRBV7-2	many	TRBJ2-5	CASSPSRGLETQYF
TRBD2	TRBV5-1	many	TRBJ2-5	CASSHTNREGETQYF
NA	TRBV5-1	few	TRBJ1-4	CASSPRTATNEKLFF
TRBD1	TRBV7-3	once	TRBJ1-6	CASSSQGAASPLHF
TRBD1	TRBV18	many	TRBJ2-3	CASSPLGKGQGQQHTDTQYF
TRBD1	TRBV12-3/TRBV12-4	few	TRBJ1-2	CAIQGQGANHGYTF
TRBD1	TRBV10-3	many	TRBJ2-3	CAISQGGSTDTQYF
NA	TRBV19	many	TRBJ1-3	CASSIDSVGGNTIYF
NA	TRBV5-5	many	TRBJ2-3	CASSLLYRQDLTDTQYF
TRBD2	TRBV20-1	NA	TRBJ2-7	CSASSASGYEQYF
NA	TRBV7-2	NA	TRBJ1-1	CASSPATGDYTQAFF
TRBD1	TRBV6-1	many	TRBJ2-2	CASRHRDRPNTGELFF
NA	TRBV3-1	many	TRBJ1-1	CASSQVHLNTEAFF
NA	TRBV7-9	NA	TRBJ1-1	CASSSYTGTTEAFF
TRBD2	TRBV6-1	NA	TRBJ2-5	CASNSPERGGLETQYF
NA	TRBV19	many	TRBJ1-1	CASSIGLPRGTEAFF